This is a list of T cell receptor beta chains from one sample in a study of blood T cell repertoires in COVID-19. Only in-frame clones appear in the TCRdb table, and some are missing; sequencing was by immunoSEQ multiplex PCR. This sample has just under 60,000 clones; less than 80% occur once, and the top ten carry 9.7%. Material: peripheral blood. Receptors originate from a human donor in a cohort sampled during active COVID-19. CDR3s include the opening cysteine and the closing phenylalanine or tryptophan. A D gene is named only where the DNA matches it firmly. Clone size is not always given. Where it is, it says once, few, many or a class for expanded clones.

v_gene,d_gene,j_gene,abundance,CDR3nt,CDR3aa
TRBV7-9,.,TRBJ1-1,.,TGTGCCAGCACCCTAGCCGAAGGTGCGAACACTGAAGCTTTCTTT,CASTLAEGANTEAFF
TRBV5-1,.,TRBJ1-4,.,TGCGCCAGCAGCTTGGCGGTGAGGGAAAAACTGTTTTTT,CASSLAVREKLFF
TRBV18,.,TRBJ1-3,.,TGTGCCAGCTCACCCTCCGTCTCTGGAAACACCATATATTTT,CASSPSVSGNTIYF
TRBV28,.,TRBJ2-6,.,TGTGCCTCTTCCCGGTCGATCTCTGGGGCCAACGTCCTGACTTTC,CASSRSISGANVLTF
TRBV6-6,.,TRBJ2-3,.,TGTGCCAGCAGTCGAGAAGGGGGGGGGATAGAGAGGAATACGCAGTATTTT,CASSREGGGIERNTQYF
TRBV11-2,TRBD2,TRBJ2-5,.,TGTGCCAGCAGCTTAGCCAGACCGGGACTACCACAAGAGACCCAGTACTTC,CASSLARPGLPQETQYF
TRBV5-4,TRBD2,TRBJ2-3,.,TGTGCCAGCAGCTTGTTTAGCGGGTCCACAGATACGCAGTATTTT,CASSLFSGSTDTQYF
TRBV28,TRBD1,TRBJ2-7,.,TGTGCCAGCAGCCGTACAGAGGGACAGAGCGAGCAGTACTTC,CASSRTEGQSEQYF
TRBV5-5,.,TRBJ2-7,.,TGTGCCAGCAGCTTGGCCACGGACAGCTCCTACGAGCAGTACTTC,CASSLATDSSYEQYF
TRBV6-1,.,TRBJ1-5,.,TGTGCCAGCAGTGACGGTTGGGCAGGAAGTCACGCGAATCAGCCCCAGCATTTT,CASSDGWAGSHANQPQHF
TRBV28,.,TRBJ1-6,.,TGTGCCAGCAGTTTCGAACAGGGCGGGTCACCCCTCCACTTT,CASSFEQGGSPLHF
TRBV7-2,.,TRBJ2-7,.,TGTGCCAGCAGCCTGTGGCAGGGCAACGAGCAGTACTTC,CASSLWQGNEQYF
TRBV19,.,TRBJ2-2,.,TGTGCCAGTAGTAGGGACAACCCCGGGGAGCTGTTTTTT,CASSRDNPGELFF
TRBV15,TRBD2,TRBJ2-2,.,TGTGCCACCACGTATACGATACCGGGACTAGCGAACACCGGGGAGCTGTTTTTT,CATTYTIPGLANTGELFF
TRBV15,.,TRBJ2-1,once,TGTGCCACCAGCAGAGTAAGGGGTGGAAATGAGCAGTTCTTC,CATSRVRGGNEQFF
TRBV10-1,TRBD2,TRBJ2-7,.,TGCGCCAGCAATGTCCTAGCGGGAAATCTCGCCTACGAGCAGTACTTC,CASNVLAGNLAYEQYF
TRBV7-3,TRBD2,TRBJ2-7,.,TGTGCCAGCAGCTTAACCAGCGGGAGCCCCGAGCAGTACTTC,CASSLTSGSPEQYF
TRBV3-1/TRBV3-2,.,TRBJ1-3,.,TGTGCCAGCAGCCAAGATCTCACCAGCTCTGGAAACACCATATATTTT,CASSQDLTSSGNTIYF
TRBV6-5,TRBD1,TRBJ1-2,.,TGTGCCAGCAGTTCCCCGACAGGGTCCTATGGCTACACCTTC,CASSSPTGSYGYTF
TRBV29-1,.,TRBJ2-5,.,TGCAGCGTCGCTGACTGGGAGCGGGTTCAAGAGACCCAGTACTTC,CSVADWERVQETQYF
TRBV19,.,TRBJ1-4,.,TGTGCCAGTAGTATTTACGAAGGAGAAAATGAAAAACTGTTTTTT,CASSIYEGENEKLFF
TRBV27,TRBD2,TRBJ2-7,.,TGTGCCAGCAGTTTATTTGGGACTAGCCCCTACGAGCAGTACTTC,CASSLFGTSPYEQYF
TRBV28,TRBD2,TRBJ2-7,.,TGTGCCAGCAGTTTACCCGGACTAGACGAGCAGTACTTC,CASSLPGLDEQYF
TRBV15,.,TRBJ1-5,.,TGTGCCACCAGCGGGGGCCTCCTTCGGGGGGGACAGCCCCAGCATTTT,CATSGGLLRGGQPQHF
TRBV2,TRBD2,TRBJ2-1,.,TGTGCCAGCAGGGGTCCGGGGGGGCATGAGCAGTTCTTC,CASRGPGGHEQFF
TRBV28,.,TRBJ1-2,.,TGTGCCAGCAGTCAAGGACAGAACTATGGCTACACCTTC,CASSQGQNYGYTF
TRBV30,.,TRBJ1-4,.,TGTGCCTGGAGTAGGCGGCAGCATAATGAAAAACTGTTTTTT,CAWSRRQHNEKLFF
TRBV12-3/TRBV12-4,.,TRBJ1-5,.,TGTGCCAGCAAGGACAGCAGCAATCAGCCCCAGCATTTT,CASKDSSNQPQHF
TRBV19,TRBD1,TRBJ1-1,.,TGTGCCAGTAGTCGTAAAGAACAGGGGAGGAACACTGAAGCTTTCTTT,CASSRKEQGRNTEAFF
TRBV30,TRBD1,TRBJ2-2,once,TGTGCCTGGAGTGCGGCAGGGGGCTTGAGCACCGGGGAGCTGTTTTTT,CAWSAAGGLSTGELFF
TRBV19,TRBD2,TRBJ2-7,.,TGTGCCAGTAGTAACGGGAGGACTCTTGGGAAGTACTTC,CASSNGRTLGKYF
TRBV6-1,TRBD1,TRBJ1-1,.,TGTGCCAGCAGTGAAGCAGCAGGGGGGAGTTTCACTGAAGCTTTCTTT,CASSEAAGGSFTEAFF
TRBV2,TRBD2,TRBJ2-3,.,TGTGCCAGCAGTGGAGGACTAGCGGGAGGGTATGGGAACACAGATACGCAGTATTTT,CASSGGLAGGYGNTDTQYF
TRBV28,TRBD1,TRBJ1-2,.,TGTGCCAGCAGTTTGGCTGGGACAGGCCTTACCTACACCTTC,CASSLAGTGLTYTF
TRBV30,.,TRBJ1-5,.,TGTGCCTGGAGTTTCGGGGGGAGCAATCAGCCCCAGCATTTT,CAWSFGGSNQPQHF
TRBV28,.,TRBJ2-1,few,TGTGCCAGCAGTTTAATCGACACAACCTACAATGAGCAGTTCTTC,CASSLIDTTYNEQFF
TRBV18,TRBD1,TRBJ1-1,.,TGTGCCAGCTCACCGATAGTAGAACAGGGGGCTTTCTTT,CASSPIVEQGAFF
TRBV19,TRBD1,TRBJ2-4,.,TGTGCCAGTAGTATCGGGACAGGGGGGACCCACAAAAACATTCAGTACTTC,CASSIGTGGTHKNIQYF
TRBV3-1/TRBV3-2,TRBD2,TRBJ2-3,.,TGTGCCAGCAGCCAAGGGGCTAGCGGGAGCACAGATACGCAGTATTTT,CASSQGASGSTDTQYF
TRBV24-1,.,TRBJ2-7,.,TGTGCCACCAGTGATTTCCCCAGGCCCTACGAGCAGTACTTC,CATSDFPRPYEQYF
TRBV29-1,TRBD1,TRBJ1-1,.,TGCAGCGTCCGCGGACAGGGATCCACTGAAGCTTTCTTT,CSVRGQGSTEAFF
TRBV27,TRBD2,TRBJ2-7,.,TGTGCCAGCAAGTTTTTAGCGGGAGGAGGCGAGCAGTACTTC,CASKFLAGGGEQYF
TRBV7-2,TRBD2,TRBJ2-7,medium-sized,TGTGCCAGCAGCTTTTGGACGGGAGGAAGCGAGCAGTACTTC,CASSFWTGGSEQYF
TRBV27,TRBD1,TRBJ2-7,.,TGTGCCAGCAGTCTAGGGACAGGATCCTACGAGCAGTACTTC,CASSLGTGSYEQYF
TRBV6-5,.,TRBJ1-2,.,TGTGCCAGCAGTTACTCCGTATCGGGGGCTAACTATGGCTACACCTTC,CASSYSVSGANYGYTF
TRBV6-2/TRBV6-3,.,TRBJ1-2,few,TGTGCCAGCGGCCTCTCAGGACATAACTATGGCTACACCTTC,CASGLSGHNYGYTF
TRBV2,TRBD1,TRBJ1-6,.,TGTGCCAGCGACGCCGGACAGGGGAGTAATTCACCCCTCCACTTT,CASDAGQGSNSPLHF
TRBV5-1,TRBD2,TRBJ2-1,.,TGCGCCAGCAGCTTCACAGGAGGGCGGGAGAATGAGCAGTTCTTC,CASSFTGGRENEQFF
TRBV10-1,.,TRBJ2-3,.,TGCGCCAGCAGTGAGAATTGGGCAGCTAGCACAGATACGCAGTATTTT,CASSENWAASTDTQYF
TRBV7-9,.,TRBJ2-7,.,TGTGCCAGCAGCGCAGGGGAGCGGGGCACCAGCTCCTACGAGCAGTACTTC,CASSAGERGTSSYEQYF
TRBV18,TRBD1,TRBJ2-7,.,TGTGCCAGCTCACTTTACCGGGACAGTCCCTACGAGCAGTACTTC,CASSLYRDSPYEQYF
TRBV24-1,.,TRBJ2-7,.,TGTGCCACCAGTGATACTCACAGGGACGAGCAGTACTTC,CATSDTHRDEQYF
TRBV28,.,TRBJ1-5,.,TGTGCCAGCAGTTTTTACGACAGTAGCAATCAGCCCCAGCATTTT,CASSFYDSSNQPQHF
TRBV6-6,.,TRBJ2-3,.,TGTGCCAGCAATGAGATCACAGATACGCAGTATTTT,CASNEITDTQYF
TRBV5-6,.,TRBJ2-5,.,TGTGCCAGCAGCTTGGATCGAGGAGAAGAGACCCAGTACTTC,CASSLDRGEETQYF
TRBV13,.,TRBJ2-7,.,TGTGCCAGCAGCTTAGGATTAGCCTACGAGCAGTACTTC,CASSLGLAYEQYF